This T cell receptor beta chain was sequenced in a study of low-dose radiotherapy and immunotherapy resistance in tumors. Turning to the study itself: Radiation delivery to Cohort 1 consisted of 0.5 Gy per fraction every 2 weeks, summing to 6.5 Gy. Aspirin was taken orally at 300 mg daily by patients, and this continued for four cycles from cycle 1 day 1.

The CDR3 extends over 15 amino acids. Trimming removed 5 bases at V and 7 bases at J, with 15 bases between. The germline V gene has CDR1 SGHAT and CDR2 FQNNGV. The sample holds many counts of this clonotype. Primers used for first-strand cDNA, a TRAV- and TRBV-specific set, covered both alpha and beta chains. Using a constant-region primer together with a V-primer adapter, TCRs were subjected to around 22 PCR cycles of amplification. Amplification (by in vitro transcription) was performed on isolated mRNA. TCRdb re-analysed the reads in MiXCR, keeping a single row per CDR3 protein. The repertoire holds tens of thousands of distinct CDR3 sequences, with around 30% as singletons. Stated time point: before trial treatment.

Source: PBMCs, taken before treatment. The source of this sequence is a female donor with ovarian cancer. This chain joins TRBV11-2 and TRBJ1-6; the D gene is possibly TRBD1 (5 bases). The CDR3 DNA sequence: TGTGCCAGCAGCCCAAACCGGGGCTGGAATTCACCCCTCCACTTT. The encoded protein is CASSPNRGWNSPLHF.